Reported below is one T cell receptor (beta chain). Its antigen remains unidentified. Germline assignment: CDR1 SEHNR and CDR2 FQNEAQ (reference sequence). This CDR3 contains 14 residues. Trimming took off 2 bases at V and 1 base at J, with 9 bases between the two ends. The nonmyeloablative bone marrow transplants came from related graft donors, with transient mixed chimerism. These data come from a study of Tregs in tolerant kidney transplant recipients. The study's findings and limits: Biological reproducibility was not directly addressed, but technical replication error appeared minimal. Nucleotide sequences could not be compared across some patients' samples due to primer changes.

Profiled with immunoSEQ multiplex PCR; TCRdb holds only in-frame clones, not every one. This table holds about 50,000 clones, roughly 87% found once. The rearrangement links TRBV7-9 to TRBJ2-7, with D hard to call. The input for sequencing was CD8+ T cells from blood (PBMCs), taken 12 months after the transplant. The receptor comes from a human patient who received a combined kidney and bone marrow transplant. The T cells may come from the graft donor. The CDR3 spells CASSLPALSYEQYF. Here the CDR3 DNA reads TGTGCCAGCAGCTTACCAGCGTTGTCCTACGAGCAGTACTTC. The whole variable domain, remainder taken from reference TRBV7-9 and TRBJ2-7, is DTGVSQNPRHKITKRGQNVTFRCDPISEHNRLYWYRQTLGQGPEFLTYFQNEAQLEKSRLLSDRFSAERPKGSFSTLEIQRTEQGDSAMYLCASSLPALSYEQYFGPGTRLTVT.